What follows describes a single T cell receptor beta chain. The entry originates in a study of graft-versus-host responses after intestinal transplantation. Data came from immunoSEQ multiplex PCR; TCRdb stores just in-frame clones and leaves some out. Among 20,000 to 25,000 clones listed, roughly 95% were seen once. This CDR3 has 16 amino acids. The germline V and J ends were trimmed by 0 bases and 0 bases, with 9 bases remaining between them. Germline-derived CDR1 and CDR2 are MNHEY and SMNVEV (reference sequence). The material was PBMCs, obtained 156 days after intestinal transplant. The sequence was obtained from a human patient who received an intestinal transplant, so some T cells may come from the graft donor. V gene TRBV27 combines with J gene TRBJ2-4; D is undetermined. The CDR3, as DNA: TGTGCCAGCAGTTTATCGAATCCGGGAGCCAAAAACATTCAGTACTTC. The encoded protein is CASSLSNPGAKNIQYF.